Shown below are 21 T cell receptor beta chains from a single sample sequenced in a study of shared clonotypes between healthy human individuals. Data came from immunoSEQ multiplex PCR; TCRdb stores just in-frame clones and leaves some out. The top ten clones hold 12% of a sample with under 600,000 clones, nearly 80% of them seen once. Sequenced sample: PBMCs. The receptors stem from a woman between 35 and 50 years old in good health. Some clones in this sample may be carry-over from other donors' samples.

Only a few counts were recorded for this clone. This chain joins TRBV28 and TRBJ1-3; unclear D gene. Trimming stripped 2 bases from V and 2 bases from J, with 4 bases between. The CDR3 covers 13 residues. Germline assignment: CDR1 MDHEN and CDR2 SYDVKM. The CDR3 sequence is CASSLTAGNTIYF. The CDR3 DNA is TGTGCCAGCAGTTTAACCGCTGGAAACACCATATATTTT. Based on the CDR3 plus reference TRBV28 and TRBJ1-3, the full variable domain is DVKVTQSSRYLVKRTGEKVFLECVQDMDHENMFWYRQDPGLGLRLIYFSYDVKMKEKGDIPEGYSVSREKKERFSLILESASTNQTSMYLCASSLTAGNTIYFGEGSWLTVV.

This clone has at least ten counts. This chain uses TRBV7-9 with TRBJ2-5; 12 bases align to TRBD2. CDR1 and CDR2 from the germline V gene are SEHNR and FQNEAQ (reference sequence). The V and J ends lost 5 bases and 2 bases, in that order; junction bases with no gene match: 3. This CDR3 has 15 residues. DNA for the CDR3: TGTGCCAGCAGCGACGGGACTAGCGGGCAAGAGACCCAGTACTTC. Its translation is CASSDGTSGQETQYF.

A word on this clone: Other DNA variants within this sample encode the same CDR3. The chain uses TRBV27 and TRBJ2-7, with 9 bases fitting TRBD1. The CDR3 runs to 14 residues. Germline V CDR1 and CDR2: MNHEY, SMNVEV (reference sequence). With 3 bases clipped from V and 3 bases from J, the junction kept 3 bases outside the gene matches. The CDR3 is CASSFGTGRYEQYF. In DNA, the CDR3 is TGTGCCAGCAGTTTCGGGACAGGGCGCTACGAGCAGTACTTC.

The rearrangement links TRBV5-6 to TRBJ2-3, with 13 bases aligning to TRBD2. The V gene's germline CDR1 is SGHDT and CDR2 YYEEEE. CDR3 length: 15 amino acids. V shed 2 bases and J 6 bases; nucleotides not matched to a gene: 3. CDR3 DNA: TGTGCCAGCAGCTTACTAGCGGGAGGGCCGGATACGCAGTATTTT. It codes for CASSLLAGGPDTQYF.

The chain has TRBV23-1 and TRBJ2-7; TRBD2 matches 8 bases. TRBV23-1 is placed among ORFs of uncertain function. This CDR3 has 15 residues. V was clipped by 4 bases and J by 3 bases; unmatched bases: 8. The CDR3 DNA follows: TGCGCCAGCAGTCCCACTAGCGGAAACTGCTACGAGCAGTACTTC. It encodes CASSPTSGNCYEQYF.

The chain couples TRBV28 to TRBJ1-1, with TRBD1 matching 12 bases. This CDR3 contains 16 residues. With 2 bases clipped from V and 3 bases from J, the junction kept 4 bases outside the gene matches. The germline V gene encodes CDR1 MDHEN and CDR2 SYDVKM. CDR3: CASSLPGQGADTEAFF. CDR3 bases: TGTGCCAGCAGTTTACCGGGACAGGGGGCTGACACTGAAGCTTTCTTT.

This chain uses TRBV30 with TRBJ1-5; a possible D gene is TRBD1 (6 bases). Germline CDR1 GTSNPN, CDR2 SVGIG (reference sequence). The CDR3 runs 16 residues. V lost 2 bases and J 3 bases, leaving 17 bases between the germline ends. The CDR3 sequence: CAWSLATGTFNQPQHF. The CDR3 DNA reads as TGTGCCTGGAGTTTGGCCACCGGGACATTCAATCAGCCCCAGCATTTT. The whole variable domain, filled in from reference TRBV30 and TRBJ1-5, reads SQTIHQWPATLVQPVGSPLSLECTVEGTSNPNLYWYRQAAGRGLQLLFYSVGIGQISSEVPQNLSASRPQDRQFILSSKKLLLSDSGFYLCAWSLATGTFNQPQHFGDGTRLSIL.

In its sample, this clone was seen once. The rearrangement uses TRBV5-1 and TRBJ1-1; TRBD1 aligns across 7 bases. The CDR3 runs 14 residues. After removal of 0 bases from V and 6 bases from J, the junction contained 5 bases not matched to a gene. Germline CDR1 reads SGHRS; CDR2 reads YFSETQ. In DNA, the CDR3 is TGCGCCAGCAGCTTGGAGGGACAGTATTCTGAAGCTTTCTTT. Its translation is CASSLEGQYSEAFF. Filled out from reference TRBV5-1 and TRBJ1-1, the complete variable domain reads KAGVTQTPRYLIKTRGQQVTLSCSPISGHRSVSWYQQTPGQGLQFLFEYFSETQRNKGNFPGRFSGRQFSNSRSEMNVSTLELGDSALYLCASSLEGQYSEAFFGQGTRLTVV.

As for this clone: Distinct nucleotide sequences in the sample also encode this CDR3. The gene calls are TRBV30 and TRBJ2-5; no clear D gene. The V gene's germline CDR1 is GTSNPN and CDR2 SVGIG (reference sequence). Trimming took off 0 bases at V and 1 base at J, with 6 bases between the two ends. The CDR3 is 13 amino acids. Here the CDR3 DNA reads TGTGCCTGGAGTGTACGTCTCCAAGAGACCCAGTACTTC. Protein product: CAWSVRLQETQYF.

V and J are TRBV19 and TRBJ1-2; possibly TRBD1 for D (5 bases). CDR3 length: 14 amino acids. Germline loops: CDR1 LNHDA, CDR2 SQIVND (reference sequence). V was cut by 3 bases and J by 7 bases, with 15 bases left in between. In nucleotides, the CDR3 is TGTGCCAGTAGTATCCCCGGAAGGGGCAGTGGCTACACCTTC. This gives the protein CASSIPGRGSGYTF.

The rearrangement uses TRBV6-6 and TRBJ2-5, with D hard to call. Germline V gives CDR1 MNHNY, CDR2 SVGAGI (reference sequence). Between the trimmed V and J ends, which lost 2 bases and 3 bases, there was a span of 4 bases. The CDR3 has 12 residues. CDR3 protein: CASSYGEETQYF. CDR3 bases: TGTGCCAGCAGTTACGGGGAAGAGACCCAGTACTTC.

This clone was seen only a few times. The chain combines TRBV7-9 with TRBJ2-5; 10 bases fit TRBD1. CDR3 length equals 16 residues. Per the germline V gene, CDR1 is SEHNR and CDR2 is FQNEAQ (reference sequence). V was pared by 5 bases and J by 6 bases, with 12 bases of the junction left unmatched. CDR3 DNA: TGTGCCAGCAGCATCCACCCGGGACAGGGGCGGCAGACCCAGTACTTC. Translated, it gives CASSIHPGQGRQTQYF. Full variable domain (missing parts from reference TRBV7-9 and TRBJ2-5): DTGVSQNPRHKITKRGQNVTFRCDPISEHNRLYWYRQTLGQGPEFLTYFQNEAQLEKSRLLSDRFSAERPKGSFSTLEIQRTEQGDSAMYLCASSIHPGQGRQTQYFGPGTRLLVL.

This rearrangement joins TRBV6-5 to TRBJ2-7; TRBD1 is a possible D gene (5 bases). Trimming took off 2 bases at V and 6 bases at J, with 14 bases between the two ends. The length of the CDR3 is 14 residues. Germline lookup yields CDR1 MNHEY and CDR2 SVGAGI. CDR3 nucleotides: TGTGCCAGCAGTTACCGGCAGGGCAATCCCGAGCAGTACTTC. Protein product: CASSYRQGNPEQYF.

The table lists this clone with many counts. For the CDR3, the DNA is TGTGCCACCAGCGAGGGGCGGAGCAATCAGCCCCAGCATTTT. It codes for CATSEGRSNQPQHF. This chain uses TRBV15 with TRBJ1-5, with D possibly TRBD1 on 5 matching bases. Germline CDR1 and CDR2: LNHNV and YYDKDF (reference sequence). Trimming cost V 5 bases and J 1 base, with 9 bases left between them. The CDR3 runs 14 residues.

Regarding this clone: One junction end disagrees with the germline gene, perhaps due to a read error. This chain uses TRBV7-7 with TRBJ2-5; TRBD2 is a possible D gene (5 bases). CDR3 length: 15 residues. The germline CDR1 and CDR2 sequences are SSHAT and FNYEAQ (reference sequence). The CDR3 protein is CASSLGLGSGETQYF. The CDR3 bases are TGTGCTAGCAGCCTAGGACTCGGTTCGGGGGAGACCCAGTACTTC.

The J gene is TRBJ2-7, the V gene TRBV7-9; D is unresolved. CDR3 size: 14 residues. Germline V CDR1 and CDR2: SEHNR, FQNEAQ (reference sequence). The V gene lost 0 bases and the J gene lost 5 bases, with 11 bases spanning the gap. The CDR3 DNA sequence: TGTGCCAGCAGCTTAGCGGGCGCCTTCCACGAGCAGTACTTC. As protein: CASSLAGAFHEQYF.

The V and J genes are TRBV21-1 and TRBJ1-1; the table's D call of TRBD1 was not tested on the DNA. TRBV21-1 is a pseudogene locus. The CDR3 is made up of 14 amino acids. CDR3 in amino acids: CASTGTEFNTEAFF. The CDR3 DNA follows: TGTGCCAGCACCGGGACAGAATTTAACACTGAAGCTTTCTTT.

This sequence joins TRBV11-2 and TRBJ1-2; perhaps TRBD1 as D (6 bases). Trimming took 5 bases from V and 0 from J, leaving 13 bases between them. This CDR3 has 15 amino acids. Germline loops: CDR1 SGHAT, CDR2 FQNNGV. As DNA, the CDR3 is TGTGCCAGCAGCCCCGTCAGGGGTCCTAACTATGGCTACACCTTC. Protein product: CASSPVRGPNYGYTF.

The chain recombines TRBV19 with TRBJ2-3, with D possibly matching TRBD1 (7 bases). Germline CDR1 LNHDA, CDR2 SQIVND (reference sequence). This CDR3 has 13 amino acids. Deletions cut 6 bases from V and 5 bases from J, with 12 bases between. The CDR3 loop reads CASRLQGGDTQYF. In nucleotides, the CDR3 is TGTGCCAGTAGGCTGCAGGGGGGAGATACGCAGTATTTT.

The rearrangement links TRBV5-1 to TRBJ2-1, with D perhaps matching TRBD1 (6 bases). In germline, CDR1 is SGHRS, CDR2 YFSETQ. V was pared by 5 bases and J by 8 bases, with 20 bases between. The CDR3 has 15 amino acids. The chain's CDR3 is CASSQGQPQYDEQFF. The CDR3 DNA reads TGCGCCAGCAGTCAAGGACAGCCCCAATACGATGAGCAGTTCTTC.

The J gene is TRBJ2-3, the V gene TRBV6-4; D remains ambiguous. Germline CDR1 reads MRHNA; CDR2 reads SNTAGT. The CDR3 has 14 residues. With 3 bases removed from V and 0 bases from J, the gap between germline ends came to 7 bases. CDR3 nucleotide sequence: TGTGCCAGCAGTGAGCGGTATAGCACAGATACGCAGTATTTT. Translating gives CASSERYSTDTQYF.